Listed below are T cell receptor beta chains from one sample, sequenced in a study of human T cells and chemical hapten exposure. MiXCR, applied by TCRdb to the RACE reads, yields one record per CDR3 protein. Here the sample spans around 120,000 distinct CDR3 sequences, roughly 15% being singletons. Specimen: whole blood, collected in connection with sensitization to the hapten diphenylcyclopropenone (DPC). The source is a man between 18 and 29 years old with alopecia areata. Some clones in this sample may be carry-over from other donors' samples. Both conserved end residues are part of each CDR3. The D gene is left open where the match is weak. The size entry is marked missing in some rows and otherwise reads once, few, many or a size class.

clone_size v_call d_call cdr3_aa
few TRBV12-3/TRBV12-4 . CASSTRSGANVLTF
few TRBV19 . CASSIAREAFF
. TRBV15 . CATSTQGAQPQHF
. TRBV11-2 . CASSPGKGHQFF
few TRBV7-2 . CASSLEGPRLYGYTF
few TRBV12-3/TRBV12-4 TRBD1 CASSSTSTGTNEQFF
. TRBV13 TRBD2 CASSSRASGGFDLDTGELFF
once TRBV6-1 . CASSDEGFEQYF
many TRBV11-2 TRBD2 CASSTHGGATDTQYF
. TRBV2 TRBD1 CASSNDRGPNEKLFF
many TRBV4-3 . CASSQGGSRPEAFF
many TRBV6-1 . CATRASGDYEQYF
few TRBV5-1 . CASSLGGQRVEAFF
few TRBV27 . CASSFQGNSPLHF
few TRBV28 TRBD1 CASSLQGQQETQYF
. TRBV7-3 TRBD1 CASSLTGASYNEQFF
few TRBV6-4 TRBD2 CASMPHGASGTSYNEQFF
. TRBV29-1 . CSVDTYTGELFF
few TRBV7-3 . CASSRRNMNTGELFF
. TRBV7-3 . CASSPMTRAEAFF
many TRBV20-1 . CSARESTEETQYF
. TRBV18 . CASSAGHQNTEAFF
few TRBV7-3 TRBD2 CASSASGLGANVLTF
few TRBV18 TRBD1 CASSPMTGVHEQFF
many TRBV14 . CASSQDIQGHYGYTF
. TRBV7-6 . CASSLGRDRLNNEQFF
. TRBV2 TRBD1 CASTSTGVSKLFF
few TRBV7-9 . CASSLPGRIYGYTF
few TRBV20-1 . CSAKDVGEGGYNSPLHF
. TRBV7-9 . CASSRYENTEAFF
many TRBV6-1 . CASSEALGLLYSPLHF
many TRBV11-2 . CASSGRASGEAFF
. TRBV28 . CASRRGERNQPQHF
. TRBV19 . CASTRGYNQPQHF
few TRBV9 . CASSLHRENTGELFF
. TRBV20-1 . CSVSVPQAHQPQHF
. TRBV7-9 TRBD1 CASSLDRQNTEAFF
many TRBV28 . CASSEPGRSLYEQYF
. TRBV29-1 . CSVAQGSNEKLFF
. TRBV6-1 . CASSEWTKYNSPLHF
. TRBV29-1 TRBD1 CSYRQGRETQYF
few TRBV20-1 . CSARDQQGNYGYTF
. TRBV6-1 TRBD2 CASSPLTGGSTDTQYF
few TRBV29-1 . CSATDRSSYEQYF
few TRBV6-2/TRBV6-3 . CASTHGAGAWEQYF
. TRBV29-1 . CSVEDFRLQETQYF
. TRBV19 TRBD1 CASSISAGGLVAQYF
few TRBV20-1 . CSAKELTGAPKNQPQHF
. TRBV4-3 TRBD1 CASSQNTGGRDGYTF
. TRBV9 . CASSAETYADQETQYF
. TRBV12-3/TRBV12-4 . CASRRQVMNTEAFF
. TRBV20-1 . CSAREDSLGTGELFF
many TRBV28 . CASFGAVGKLFF
few TRBV7-2 . CASSSASDTQYF
few TRBV18 . CASSPFATLNQPQHF